What follows are 21 T cell receptor beta chains derived from one specimen sequenced in a study of cytomegalovirus exposure and HLA in healthy donors. It was with 60 Vbeta and 13 Jbeta primers that the PCR ran. Profiled with immunoSEQ multiplex PCR; TCRdb holds only in-frame clones, not every one. The sample includes 50,000 to 65,000 clones, 71% of them seen just once. The material sequenced was PBMCs. Receptors originate from a middle-aged man in good health and CMV-seropositive.

The J gene is TRBJ2-2, the V gene TRBV29-1; 9 nucleotides match TRBD1. There are 14 residues in the CDR3. The germline V gene encodes CDR1 SQVTM and CDR2 ANQGSEA. Unmatched junction bases numbered 8, after V lost 7 bases and J lost 5 bases. CDR3 in amino acids: CSALTGGNTGELFF. DNA for the CDR3: TGCAGCGCCCTGACAGGGGGTAATACCGGGGAGCTGTTTTTT.

This chain joins TRBV5-1 and TRBJ1-4; D uncertain. Germline loops: CDR1 SGHRS, CDR2 YFSETQ. V lost 0 bases, J lost 0 bases, and 6 bases lay in between. The CDR3 spans 15 residues. CDR3 loop: CASSLGRATNEKLFF. The DNA for the CDR3 is TGCGCCAGCAGCTTGGGGAGGGCAACTAATGAAAAACTGTTTTTT.

V gene TRBV5-1 combines with J gene TRBJ2-3, with 14 bases matching TRBD2. The J segment lost 0 bases and the V segment lost 7 bases, leaving 1 base of the junction unmatched. The germline V gene has CDR1 SGHRS and CDR2 YFSETQ. This CDR3 has 15 residues. CDR3 sequence reads: CASRTSGGSTDTQYF. The DNA of the CDR3 is TGCGCCAGCCGGACTAGCGGGGGGAGCACAGATACGCAGTATTTT. Supplemented by reference TRBV5-1 and TRBJ2-3, the full variable domain reads KAGVTQTPRYLIKTRGQQVTLSCSPISGHRSVSWYQQTPGQGLQFLFEYFSETQRNKGNFPGRFSGRQFSNSRSEMNVSTLELGDSALYLCASRTSGGSTDTQYFGPGTRLTVL.

The chain links TRBV29-1 to TRBJ2-7; 9 positions match TRBD2. V gave up 6 bases and J gave up 3 bases; unmatched junction bases: 18. The CDR3 has 17 residues. Germline CDR1 reads SQVTM; CDR2 reads ANQGSEA. The CDR3 DNA reads TGCAGCGTCCGAGGCGGGGCTGGCCTAGCGGGGAACTACGAGCAGTACTTC. This translates into CSVRGGAGLAGNYEQYF.

This clone was observed a handful of times. V usage is TRBV5-1 and J usage is TRBJ2-5, with D possibly TRBD1 on 7 matching bases. Looked up from germline, CDR1 is SGHRS and CDR2 is YFSETQ. CDR3 length: 14 residues. Trimming shortened V by 7 bases and J by 4 bases, and 17 bases separated the two germline ends. CDR3 sequence reads: CASSRGESRETQYF. DNA of the CDR3: TGCGCCAGCTCCAGGGGGGAGTCGAGAGAGACCCAGTACTTC.

The V call is TRBV4-1, the J call TRBJ2-3, with 7 bases lining up with TRBD1. Trimming cost V 2 bases and J 3 bases; bases outside gene matches: 8. The V gene's germline CDR1 is MGHRA and CDR2 YSYEKL. The CDR3 consists of 16 residues. The DNA of the CDR3 is TGCGCCAGCAGCCAACAAGGGACAGTGCCTACAGATACGCAGTATTTT. Protein sequence: CASSQQGTVPTDTQYF.

The chain has TRBV27 and TRBJ2-3; 11 bases map to TRBD2. Unmatched junction bases numbered 5, after V lost 6 bases and J lost 0 bases. Looked up from germline, CDR1 is MNHEY and CDR2 is SMNVEV (reference sequence). The CDR3 is 16 amino acids. DNA of the CDR3: TGTGCCAGCAGCAGGACTAGCGGGTATAGCACAGATACGCAGTATTTT. The encoded protein is CASSRTSGYSTDTQYF.

The chain combines TRBV5-6 with TRBJ2-1; 14 positions match TRBD2. Per germline, CDR1 SGHDT and CDR2 YYEEEE. Losses at the gene ends were 4 bases for V and 12 bases for J; bases not matched to a gene: 12. The CDR3 spans 16 residues. This CDR3 is CASSPETSGGASRQFF. The CDR3 DNA follows: TGTGCCAGCAGCCCCGAGACTAGCGGGGGGGCCTCACGGCAGTTCTTC.

The chain carries TRBV19 and TRBJ1-4; tentatively, D is TRBD1 (6 bases). The germline gives CDR1 LNHDA, CDR2 SQIVND (reference sequence). CDR3 size: 14 residues. V was cut by 5 bases and J by 7 bases, with 14 bases left in between. Here the CDR3 DNA reads TGTGCCAGTAGTCCCCTGACAGGTATTGAAAAACTGTTTTTT. The encoded protein is CASSPLTGIEKLFF.

This rearrangement joins TRBV5-6 to TRBJ1-6; perhaps TRBD1 as D (5 bases). This CDR3 spans 14 amino acids. Germline CDR1 and CDR2: SGHDT and YYEEEE. V gave up 4 bases and J gave up 5 bases, with 10 bases separating them. CDR3 residues: CASSAGRHNSPLHF. Here the CDR3 DNA reads TGTGCCAGCAGCGCGGGACGGCATAATTCACCCCTCCACTTT.

The chain employs TRBV2 and TRBJ2-2, with D hard to call. The V end was cut by 5 bases, the J end by 4 bases, with 17 bases between. The CDR3 extends over 16 amino acids. Germline values: CDR1 SNHLY, CDR2 FYNNEI. CDR3 sequence (DNA): TGTGCCAGCAGTCCGACTCCTAGTACATTCACCGGGGAGCTGTTTTTT. It translates to CASSPTPSTFTGELFF.

The V and J genes are TRBV28 and TRBJ1-2; 8 positions match TRBD1. V shed 6 bases and J 4 bases; nucleotides not matched to a gene: 7. The CDR3 loop spans 14 amino acids. CDR1 is MDHEN and CDR2 is SYDVKM in the germline V gene. For the CDR3, the DNA is TGTGCCAGCAGGAAACAGGGGGTGGGCTATGGCTACACCTTC. This gives the protein CASRKQGVGYGYTF.

CDR3 in DNA: TGTGCCAGCAGCTTAATCAGGGGGCGAAATTCACCCCTCCACTTT. This codes for CASSLIRGRNSPLHF. The chain uses TRBV11-2 and TRBJ1-6, with TRBD1 matching 8 bases. The junction had 4 bases not matched to a gene; V was cut back by 2 bases and J by 7 bases. The germline CDR1 and CDR2 sequences are SGHAT and FQNNGV. This CDR3 region has 15 residues. Combining the CDR3 with reference TRBV11-2 and TRBJ1-6 gives the whole variable domain EAGVAQSPRYKIIEKRQSVAFWCNPISGHATLYWYQQILGQGPKLLIQFQNNGVVDDSQLPKDRFSAERLKGVDSTLKIQPAKLEDSAVYLCASSLIRGRNSPLHFGNGTRLTVT.

A word on this clone: Other DNA sequences of this sample code for an identical CDR3. The chain carries TRBV30 and TRBJ2-2; D possibly corresponds to TRBD2 (6 bases). The germline V gene encodes CDR1 GTSNPN and CDR2 SVGIG (reference sequence). The V gene lost 5 bases and the J gene lost 0 bases, with 10 bases spanning the gap. This CDR3 has 14 amino acids. The CDR3 nucleotides are TGTGCCTGGTCCGGGACTGCGAACACCGGGGAGCTGTTTTTT. It yields the protein CAWSGTANTGELFF.

V and J are TRBV30 and TRBJ1-2; 8 nucleotides align to TRBD1. The CDR3 totals 14 residues. J gave up 2 bases and V 4 bases, and 6 bases lay outside the gene matches. Germline V gene lookup returns CDR1 GTSNPN and CDR2 SVGIG (reference sequence). The CDR3, as DNA: TGTGCCTGGATCAGGGGGCTGAGAAACTATGGCTACACCTTC. It encodes CAWIRGLRNYGYTF.

This clone was detected a few times. The chain carries TRBV19 and TRBJ2-7, with D perhaps matching TRBD1 (6 bases). Germline lookup yields CDR1 LNHDA and CDR2 SQIVND (reference sequence). This CDR3 region has 14 residues. V dropped 5 bases and J dropped 5 bases, with 16 bases sitting between them. The CDR3 reads CASSFYKGVDEQYF. In nucleotides, the CDR3 is TGTGCCAGTAGTTTTTATAAGGGGGTCGACGAGCAGTACTTC.

The rearrangement links TRBV6-1 to TRBJ2-1; D not resolved. Per the germline V gene, CDR1 is MNHNS and CDR2 is SASEGT. The V and J ends lost 5 bases and 4 bases respectively, with 9 bases between them. CDR3 length: 13 amino acids. The CDR3 is CASSLLQYNEQFF. The CDR3 DNA reads as TGTGCCAGCAGTCTTTTACAGTACAATGAGCAGTTCTTC.

The gene calls are TRBV29-1 and TRBJ2-2, with a possible D match to TRBD2 (6 bases). The ends were cut back, 5 bases at V and 7 bases at J, with 11 bases in the middle. The germline CDR1 and CDR2 sequences are SQVTM and ANQGSEA. The CDR3 sequence is 12 residues long. In DNA, the CDR3 is TGCAGCGTTCCTCTCGGGGGCGGGGAGCTGTTTTTT. Translated, it gives CSVPLGGGELFF.

The chain uses TRBV18 and TRBJ2-6, with 7 bases that match TRBD1. CDR3 length equals 21 residues. Germline CDR1 reads KGHSH; CDR2 reads LQKENI. With V trimmed by 3 bases and J by 1 base, 18 bases remained unmatched. The CDR3 sequence is CASSPTSPQGLILSGANVLTF. In DNA form, the CDR3 reads TGTGCCAGCTCACCCACTTCACCACAGGGGTTGATTCTATCTGGGGCCAACGTCCTGACTTTC.

This clone was counted a few times. This chain uses TRBV2 with TRBJ1-5; 7 bases are shared with TRBD1. This CDR3 spans 15 amino acids. V gave up 4 bases and J gave up 4 bases; unmatched junction bases: 7. CDR1 SNHLY and CDR2 FYNNEI come from the germline V gene. The CDR3 bases are TGTGCCAGCAGTGGGGACAGACTTCTGAATCAGCCCCAGCATTTT. Amino acid sequence: CASSGDRLLNQPQHF.

This chain uses TRBV5-6 with TRBJ2-7; perhaps TRBD1 as D (5 bases). Germline V CDR1 and CDR2: SGHDT, YYEEEE. This CDR3 has 13 amino acids. The V gene lost 3 bases and the J gene lost 2 bases, with 9 bases spanning the gap. The CDR3 region has the DNA TGTGCCAGCAGCTCTCAGGGCACCTACGAGCAGTACTTC. Translated, it gives CASSSQGTYEQYF.